These 6 T cell receptor beta chains were all obtained from the same sample, sequenced in a study of blood T cell repertoires in COVID-19. TCRdb's copy holds only in-frame clones and misses some; the assay was immunoSEQ multiplex PCR. Of roughly 35,000 clones in the sample, around four fifths are singletons; the top ten hold 30% to 40%. Material for sequencing was peripheral blood. Receptors originate from a man at least 80 years old with acute or convalescent COVID-19.

This clone appeared a few times. J is TRBJ1-2 and V is TRBV4-3, with D maybe TRBD1 (5 bases). Germline V gives CDR1 LGHNA, CDR2 YSLEER. CDR3 size: 14 residues. V was clipped by 1 base and J by 8 bases, with 14 bases between them. The CDR3: CASSQAAGPGGYTF. The DNA for the CDR3 is TGCGCCAGCAGCCAAGCCGCGGGGCCTGGGGGCTACACCTTC.

V gene TRBV13 combines with J gene TRBJ1-2; 11 nucleotides match TRBD1. Trimming at V came to 6 bases and at J to 6 bases, leaving 6 bases not matched to a gene. Germline loops: CDR1 PRHDT, CDR2 FYEKMQ (reference sequence). The CDR3 contains 14 residues. In DNA form, the CDR3 reads TGTGCCAGCAGTTATGGACAGGGGGCGAATGGCTACACCTTC. Translated, it gives CASSYGQGANGYTF.

This rearrangement joins TRBV2 to TRBJ1-1; tentative D call: TRBD1 (6 bases). The CDR3 contains 14 residues. The V gene's germline CDR1 is SNHLY and CDR2 FYNNEI. V was cut by 5 bases and J by 1 base, with 11 bases left in between. This chain's CDR3 is CASSFDRTNTEAFF. In DNA form, the CDR3 reads TGTGCCAGCAGTTTCGACAGGACGAACACTGAAGCTTTCTTT.

The sample holds one count of this clone. V gene TRBV4-1 combines with J gene TRBJ2-7; D is possibly TRBD2 (7 bases). Germline-derived CDR1 and CDR2 are MGHRA and YSYEKL. V lost 0 bases and J 6 bases, leaving 18 bases between the germline ends. CDR3 size: 16 residues. CDR3 amino acids: CASSQDPGRRGGEQYF. The CDR3 bases are TGCGCCAGCAGCCAAGATCCGGGGCGGAGGGGGGGCGAGCAGTACTTC.

The V gene is TRBV19, the J gene TRBJ1-5, with D uncertain. The CDR3 spans 14 residues. V dropped 8 bases and J dropped 4 bases, with 15 bases sitting between them. Germline V lookup: CDR1 LNHDA, CDR2 SQIVND (reference sequence). The CDR3 sequence: CASYRGGRNQPQHF. The CDR3 DNA reads TGTGCCAGTTATCGGGGAGGAAGGAATCAGCCCCAGCATTTT.

The rearrangement uses TRBV12-5 and TRBJ2-3, with TRBD1 identical over 7 bases. The germline V gene encodes CDR1 LGHNT and CDR2 FRNRAP. The CDR3 totals 14 residues. V shed 5 bases and J 3 bases; nucleotides not matched to a gene: 5. CDR3 amino acids: CASGPGTATDTQYF. The CDR3 nucleotides read TGTGCTAGTGGTCCCGGGACAGCTACAGATACGCAGTATTTT.